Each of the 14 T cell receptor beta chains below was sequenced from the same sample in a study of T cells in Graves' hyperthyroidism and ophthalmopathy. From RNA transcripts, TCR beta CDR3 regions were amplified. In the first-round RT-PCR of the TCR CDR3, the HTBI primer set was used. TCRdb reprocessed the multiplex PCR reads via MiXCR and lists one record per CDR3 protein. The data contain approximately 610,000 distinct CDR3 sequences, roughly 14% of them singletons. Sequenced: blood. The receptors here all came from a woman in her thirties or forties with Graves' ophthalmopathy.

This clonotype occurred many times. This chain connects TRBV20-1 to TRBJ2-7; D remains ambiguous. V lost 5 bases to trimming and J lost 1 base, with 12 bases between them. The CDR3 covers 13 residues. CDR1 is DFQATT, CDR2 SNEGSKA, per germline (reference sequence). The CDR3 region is CSAPISTSYEQYF. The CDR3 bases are TGCAGTGCTCCCATTAGCACATCCTACGAGCAGTACTTC.

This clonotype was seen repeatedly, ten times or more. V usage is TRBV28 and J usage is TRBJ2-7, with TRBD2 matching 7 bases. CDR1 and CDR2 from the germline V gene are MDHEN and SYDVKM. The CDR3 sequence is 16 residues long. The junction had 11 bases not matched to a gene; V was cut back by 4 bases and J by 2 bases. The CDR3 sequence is CASSSRAAGDTYEQYF. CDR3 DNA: TGTGCCAGCAGTTCCCGCGCGGCGGGAGATACCTACGAGCAGTACTTC.

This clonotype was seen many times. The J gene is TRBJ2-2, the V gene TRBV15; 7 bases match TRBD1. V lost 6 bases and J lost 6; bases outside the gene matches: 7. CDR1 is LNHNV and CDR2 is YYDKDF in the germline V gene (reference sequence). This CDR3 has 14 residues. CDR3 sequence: CATRLGGASGELFF. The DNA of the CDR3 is TGTGCCACCAGACTAGGGGGCGCATCCGGGGAGCTGTTTTTT.

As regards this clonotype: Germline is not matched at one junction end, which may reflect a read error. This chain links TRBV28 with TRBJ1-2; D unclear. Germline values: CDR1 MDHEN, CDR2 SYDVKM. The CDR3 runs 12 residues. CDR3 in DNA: TGTGCCAGCAGTTTTGGAAACTATGGCTGCACCTTC. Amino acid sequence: CASSFGNYGCTF.

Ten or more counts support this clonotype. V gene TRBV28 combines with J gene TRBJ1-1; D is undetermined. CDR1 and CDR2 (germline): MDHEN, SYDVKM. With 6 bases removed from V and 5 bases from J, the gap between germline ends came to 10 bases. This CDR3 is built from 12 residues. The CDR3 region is CASRMVGTEAFF. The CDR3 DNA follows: TGTGCCAGCAGGATGGTGGGGACTGAAGCTTTCTTT.

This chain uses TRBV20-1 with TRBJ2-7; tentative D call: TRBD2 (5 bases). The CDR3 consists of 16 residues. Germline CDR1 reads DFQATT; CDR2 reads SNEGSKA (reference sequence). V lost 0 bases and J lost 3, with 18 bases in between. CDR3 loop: CSARDRGVASFYEQYF. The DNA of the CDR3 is TGCAGTGCTAGAGATCGAGGAGTAGCGAGCTTCTACGAGCAGTACTTC.

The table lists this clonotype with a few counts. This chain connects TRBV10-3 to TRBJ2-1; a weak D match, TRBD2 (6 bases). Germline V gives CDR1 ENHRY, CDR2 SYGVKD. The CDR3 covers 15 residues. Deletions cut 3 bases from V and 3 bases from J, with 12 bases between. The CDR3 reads CAISEPGTFYNEQFF. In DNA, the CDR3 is TGTGCCATCAGTGAACCCGGGACTTTCTACAATGAGCAGTTCTTC.

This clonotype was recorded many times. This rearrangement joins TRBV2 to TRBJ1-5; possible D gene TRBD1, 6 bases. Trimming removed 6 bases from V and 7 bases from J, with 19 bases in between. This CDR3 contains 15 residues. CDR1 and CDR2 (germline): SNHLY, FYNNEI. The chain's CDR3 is CASRQTEGGEQPQHF. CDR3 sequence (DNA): TGTGCCAGCAGACAGACAGAGGGGGGGGAACAGCCCCAGCATTTT.

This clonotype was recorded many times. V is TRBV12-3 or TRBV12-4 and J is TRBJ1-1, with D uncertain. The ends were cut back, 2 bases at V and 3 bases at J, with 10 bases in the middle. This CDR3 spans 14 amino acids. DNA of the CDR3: TGTGCCAGCAGTTTACGGCCGCGGGACACTGAAGCTTTCTTT. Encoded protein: CASSLRPRDTEAFF.

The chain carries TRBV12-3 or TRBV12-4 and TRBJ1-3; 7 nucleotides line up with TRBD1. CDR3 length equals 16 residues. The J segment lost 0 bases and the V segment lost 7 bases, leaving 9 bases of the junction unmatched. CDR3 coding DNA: TGTGCCAGCACTCCGACAGGGTTGATCTCTGGAAACACCATATATTTT. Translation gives CASTPTGLISGNTIYF.

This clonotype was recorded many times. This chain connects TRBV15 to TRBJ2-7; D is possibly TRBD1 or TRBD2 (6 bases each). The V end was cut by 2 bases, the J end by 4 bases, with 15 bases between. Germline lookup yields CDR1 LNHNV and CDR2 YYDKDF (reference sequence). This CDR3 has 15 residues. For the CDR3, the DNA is TGTGCCACCAGCAGACCGCCAGGGGACTCTTACGAGCAGTACTTC. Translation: CATSRPPGDSYEQYF.

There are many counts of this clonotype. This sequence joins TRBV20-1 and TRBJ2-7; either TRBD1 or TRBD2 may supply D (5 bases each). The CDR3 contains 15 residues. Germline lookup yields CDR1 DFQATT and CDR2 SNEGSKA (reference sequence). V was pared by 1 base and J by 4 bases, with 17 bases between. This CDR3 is CSARVFRDPSYEQYF. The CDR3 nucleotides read TGCAGTGCTAGAGTTTTTAGGGACCCCTCATACGAGCAGTACTTC.

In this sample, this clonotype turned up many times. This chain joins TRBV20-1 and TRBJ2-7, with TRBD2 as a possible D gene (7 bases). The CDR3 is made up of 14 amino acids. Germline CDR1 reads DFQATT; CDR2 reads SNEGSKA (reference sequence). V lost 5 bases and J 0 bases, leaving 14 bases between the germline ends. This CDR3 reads CSAPEGGSSYEQYF. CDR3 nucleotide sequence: TGCAGTGCTCCAGAGGGGGGGAGCTCCTACGAGCAGTACTTC.

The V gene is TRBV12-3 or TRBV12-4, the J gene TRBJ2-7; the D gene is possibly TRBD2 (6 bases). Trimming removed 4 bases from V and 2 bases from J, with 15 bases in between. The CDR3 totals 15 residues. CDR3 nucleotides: TGTGCCAGCAGTTACACACCGGAGGGTACCTACGAGCAGTACTTC. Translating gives CASSYTPEGTYEQYF.